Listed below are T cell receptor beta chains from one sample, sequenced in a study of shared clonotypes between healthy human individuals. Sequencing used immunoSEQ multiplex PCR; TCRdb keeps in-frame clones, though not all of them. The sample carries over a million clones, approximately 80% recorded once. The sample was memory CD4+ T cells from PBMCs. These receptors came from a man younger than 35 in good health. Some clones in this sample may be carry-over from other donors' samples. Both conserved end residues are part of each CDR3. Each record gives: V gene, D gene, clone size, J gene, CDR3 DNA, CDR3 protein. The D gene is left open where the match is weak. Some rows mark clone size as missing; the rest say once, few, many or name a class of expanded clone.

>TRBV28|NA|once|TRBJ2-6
TGTGCCAGCATGGGCAGGGGTTTAGGGGCCAACGTCCTGACTTTC
CASMGRGLGANVLTF
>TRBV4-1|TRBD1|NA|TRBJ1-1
TGCGCCAGCAGCCAAGGACAGGGGGCGCGGAACACTGAAGCTTTCTTT
CASSQGQGARNTEAFF
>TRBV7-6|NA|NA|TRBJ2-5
TGTGCCAGCAGCTCTATCCAAGAGACCCAGTACTTC
CASSSIQETQYF
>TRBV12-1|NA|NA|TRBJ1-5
TGTGCCAGCAGCCACCCCTCGGAAATTGACCAGCCCCAGCATTTT
CASSHPSEIDQPQHF
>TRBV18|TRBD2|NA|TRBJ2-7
TGTGCCAGCTCACGGGCTAGCGGTACCTACGAGCAGTACTTC
CASSRASGTYEQYF
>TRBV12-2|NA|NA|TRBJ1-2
TGTGCAAGTCGCTCTCCAACCGGCTACACCTTC
CASRSPTGYTF
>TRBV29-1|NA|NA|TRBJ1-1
TGCAGCGTTGAAGAGGGTTGGGCCACTGAAGCTTTCTTT
CSVEEGWATEAFF
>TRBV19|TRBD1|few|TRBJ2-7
TGTGCCAGTAGTAGAGGGGCAGGGGGATTCTACGAGCAGTACTTC
CASSRGAGGFYEQYF
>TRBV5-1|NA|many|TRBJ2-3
TGCGCCAGCAGCTTGTGGGGCACAGATACGCAGTATTTT
CASSLWGTDTQYF
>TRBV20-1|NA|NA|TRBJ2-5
TGCAGTGCCGCGGGGAAAGAGACCCAGTACTTC
CSAAGKETQYF
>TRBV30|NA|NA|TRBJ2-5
TGTGCCTGGACAAGATACCCGGGAGAGACCCAGTACTTC
CAWTRYPGETQYF
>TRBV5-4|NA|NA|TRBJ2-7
TGTGCCAGCAGCGCCCATGGAGGGTCCTACGAGCAGTACTTC
CASSAHGGSYEQYF
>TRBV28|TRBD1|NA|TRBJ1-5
TGTGCCAGCAGCAAGCTGGGACAGGGGGCTTCTCAGCCCCAGCATTTT
CASSKLGQGASQPQHF
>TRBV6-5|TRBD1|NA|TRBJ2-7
TGTGCCAGCAGTTACGGGGACAGGGCTTACGAGCAGTACTTC
CASSYGDRAYEQYF
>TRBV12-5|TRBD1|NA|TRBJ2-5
TGTGCTAGTGGCCTGACCACAGGGGGCGGGGAGACCCAGTACTTC
CASGLTTGGGETQYF
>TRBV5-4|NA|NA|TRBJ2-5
TGTGCCATAGGGGGTTCCGGGACCCAGTACTTC
CAIGGSGTQYF
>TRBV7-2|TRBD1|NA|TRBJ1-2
TGTGCCAGCAGCTTAAGGACAGGGGACTATGGCTACACCTTC
CASSLRTGDYGYTF
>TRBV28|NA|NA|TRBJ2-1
TGTGCCAGCAGCTCCCCCTCAACGGGGTCGAGGTGGGATCACAATGAGCAGTTCTTC
CASSSPSTGSRWDHNEQFF
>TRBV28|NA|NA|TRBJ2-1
TGTGCCAGCAGTTTCAGGGTGAATGAGCAGTTCTTC
CASSFRVNEQFF
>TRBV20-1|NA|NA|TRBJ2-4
TGCAGTGCTGTCAGGGCGAACATTCAGTACTTC
CSAVRANIQYF
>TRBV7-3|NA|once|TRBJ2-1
TGTGCCAGCAGCTTACAACGGATTAGCTCCTACAATGAGCAGTTCTTC
CASSLQRISSYNEQFF
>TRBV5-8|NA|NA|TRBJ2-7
TGTGCCAGCAGCCGCTCCAGGGGAGGCGAGCAGTACTTC
CASSRSRGGEQYF
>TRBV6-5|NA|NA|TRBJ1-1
TGTGCCAGCAGACGAATCGGACAGAGAAGGGAAGCTTTCTTT
CASRRIGQRREAFF
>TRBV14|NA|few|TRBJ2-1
TGTGCCAGCAGCCATGGAAATGAGCAGTTCTTC
CASSHGNEQFF
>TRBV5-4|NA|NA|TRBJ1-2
TGTGCCAGCAGCGGGGCCCTAAACTATGGCTACACCTTC
CASSGALNYGYTF
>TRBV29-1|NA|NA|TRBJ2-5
TGCAGCGTCGAAAGGTACCAAGAGACCCAGTACTTC
CSVERYQETQYF
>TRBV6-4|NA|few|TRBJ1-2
TGTGCCAGCAGTCTAGACAGGACTAGCCTTGGCTACACCTTC
CASSLDRTSLGYTF
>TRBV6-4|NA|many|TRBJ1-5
TGTGCCAGCAGCGTACAGGACAGCAATCAGCCCCAGCATTTT
CASSVQDSNQPQHF
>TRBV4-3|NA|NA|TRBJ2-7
TGCGCCAGCAGCCAAGATTTCCAATCCTACGAGCAGTACTTC
CASSQDFQSYEQYF
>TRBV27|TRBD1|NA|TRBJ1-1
TGTGCCAGCGGGGGACAGGTTTATGAAGCTTTCTTT
CASGGQVYEAFF
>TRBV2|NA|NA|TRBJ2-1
TGTGCCAGCAGAAGGGAGGTTATACCCAATGAGCAGTTCTTC
CASRREVIPNEQFF
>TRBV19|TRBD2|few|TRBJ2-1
TGTGCCAGTAGATCGGGGGGGACTAGCGGGTACAATGAGCAGTTCTTC
CASRSGGTSGYNEQFF
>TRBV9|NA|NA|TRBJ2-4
TGTGCCAGCAGCGTAGGAGGGAGAAAAGACATTCAGTACTTC
CASSVGGRKDIQYF
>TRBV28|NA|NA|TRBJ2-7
TGTGCCAGCAGTGAACAGCCCTACGAGCAGTACTTC
CASSEQPYEQYF
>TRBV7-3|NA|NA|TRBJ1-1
TGTGCCAGCAGCAATAACGTGAACACTGAAGCTTTCTTT
CASSNNVNTEAFF
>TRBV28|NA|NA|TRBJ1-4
TGTGCCAGCAGTTCCCGCCAGGGGAAATTGGATCATGAAAAACTGTTTTTT
CASSSRQGKLDHEKLFF